Sequencing of this TCR beta chain was carried out in a study of shared clonotypes between healthy human individuals. On the study more broadly: The study enrolled a couple of women and three men aged 18 to 49.

A word on this clone: What it recognizes is unknown.

Germline CDR1 and CDR2: LNHDA and SQIVND (reference sequence). Losses at the gene ends were 5 bases for V and 0 bases for J; bases not matched to a gene: 11. The CDR3 totals 17 residues. Findings and limits, study-wide: Against clonotypes common to all four donors, non-shared ones had lower generation probabilities.

This table comes from immunoSEQ multiplex PCR, and its TCRdb copy is limited to in-frame clones, with some not included. The sample shows fewer than 2.5 million clones, over 85% of them seen only once. The origin of this receptor is a man younger than 35 in good health. Some clones in this sample may be carry-over from other donors' samples. The specimen was naive CD4+ T cells from PBMCs. The subset here: CD45RA+ positively selected. The rearrangement links TRBV19 to TRBJ2-5; 8 bases agree with TRBD1. The CDR3 region has the DNA TGTGCCAGTAGTCCTCGTTGGGGACAGGCCGACCAAGAGACCCAGTACTTC. The encoded protein is CASSPRWGQADQETQYF. Full variable domain (rest looked up from reference TRBV19 and TRBJ2-5): DGGITQSPKYLFRKEGQNVTLSCEQNLNHDAMYWYRQDPGQGLRLIYYSQIVNDFQKGDIAEGYSVSREKKESFPLTVTSAQKNPTAFYLCASSPRWGQADQETQYFGPGTRLLVL.